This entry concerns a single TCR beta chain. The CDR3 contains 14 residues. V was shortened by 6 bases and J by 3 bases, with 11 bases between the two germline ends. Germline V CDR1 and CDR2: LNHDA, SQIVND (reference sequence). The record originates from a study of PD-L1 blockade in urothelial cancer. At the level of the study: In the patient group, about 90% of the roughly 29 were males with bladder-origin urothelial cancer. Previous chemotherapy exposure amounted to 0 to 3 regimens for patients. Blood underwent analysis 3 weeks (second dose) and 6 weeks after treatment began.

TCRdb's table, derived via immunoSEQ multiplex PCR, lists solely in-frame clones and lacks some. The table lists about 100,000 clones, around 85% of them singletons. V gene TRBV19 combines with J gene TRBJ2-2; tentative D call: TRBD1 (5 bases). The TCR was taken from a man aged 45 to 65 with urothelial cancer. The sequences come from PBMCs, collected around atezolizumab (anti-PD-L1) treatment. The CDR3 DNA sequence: TGTGCCAGTAGGGTGGGGCGAGACACCGGGGAGCTGTTTTTT. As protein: CASRVGRDTGELFF.